This T cell receptor beta chain was sequenced during a study of control samples from healthy donors and cancer patients. The V and J ends lost 0 bases and 6 bases respectively, with 9 bases between them. Germline V CDR1 and CDR2: LNHNV, YYDKDF (reference sequence). The CDR3 length is 14 residues. TCRdb's table, derived via immunoSEQ multiplex PCR, lists solely in-frame clones and lacks some. The repertoire consists of about 69,000 clones, with 84% occurring once and the leading ten covering about 3.1%. The genes are TRBV15 and TRBJ1-5; a possible D gene is TRBD1 (5 bases). The sequencing input was PBMCs. The sequence derives from a woman between 50 and 59 years old with lung cancer. The CDR3 here is CATSRDKGTQPQHF. The CDR3 nucleotides are TGTGCCACCAGCAGAGATAAGGGGACTCAGCCCCAGCATTTT.